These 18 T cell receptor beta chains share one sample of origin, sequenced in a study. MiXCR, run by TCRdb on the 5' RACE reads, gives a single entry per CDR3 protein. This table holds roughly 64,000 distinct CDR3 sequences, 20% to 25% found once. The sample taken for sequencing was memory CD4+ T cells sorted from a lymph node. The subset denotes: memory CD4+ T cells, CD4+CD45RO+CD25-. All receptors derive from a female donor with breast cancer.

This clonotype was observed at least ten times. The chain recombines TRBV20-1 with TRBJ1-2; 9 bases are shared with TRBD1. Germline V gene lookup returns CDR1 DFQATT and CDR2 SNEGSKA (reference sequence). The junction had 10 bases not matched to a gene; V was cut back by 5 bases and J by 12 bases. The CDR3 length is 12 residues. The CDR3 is CSAPGGTGFNTF. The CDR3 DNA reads TGCAGTGCTCCGGGCGGGACAGGGTTTAACACCTTC.

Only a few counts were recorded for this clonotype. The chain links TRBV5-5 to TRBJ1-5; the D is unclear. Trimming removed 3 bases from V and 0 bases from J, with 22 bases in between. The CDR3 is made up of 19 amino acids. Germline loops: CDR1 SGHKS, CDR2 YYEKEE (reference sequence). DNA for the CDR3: TGTGCCAGCAGCTGGGGTGGAGGGTTCGTAAGCCATAGCAATCAGCCCCAGCATTTT. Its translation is CASSWGGGFVSHSNQPQHF.

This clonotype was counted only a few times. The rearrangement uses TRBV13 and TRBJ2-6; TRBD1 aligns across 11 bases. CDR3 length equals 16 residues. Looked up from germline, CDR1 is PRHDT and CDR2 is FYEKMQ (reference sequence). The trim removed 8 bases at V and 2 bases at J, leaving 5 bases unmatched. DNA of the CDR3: TGTGCCAGCGGGGACAGGGGGTCAACTGGGGCCAACGTCCTGACTTTC. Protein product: CASGDRGSTGANVLTF.

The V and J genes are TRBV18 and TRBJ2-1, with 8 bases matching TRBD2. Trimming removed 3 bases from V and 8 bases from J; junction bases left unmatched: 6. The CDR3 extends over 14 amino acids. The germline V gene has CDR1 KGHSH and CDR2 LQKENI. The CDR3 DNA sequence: TGTGCCAGCTCACCGCGCGGGGGGCCCGATGAGCAGTTCTTC. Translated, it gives CASSPRGGPDEQFF.

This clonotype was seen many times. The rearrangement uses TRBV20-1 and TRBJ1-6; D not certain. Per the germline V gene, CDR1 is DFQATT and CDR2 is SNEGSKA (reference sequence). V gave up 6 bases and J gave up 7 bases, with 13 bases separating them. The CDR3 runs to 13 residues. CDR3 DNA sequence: TGCAGTGCCCCCACGGAGGGAAATTCACCCCTCCACTTT. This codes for CSAPTEGNSPLHF.

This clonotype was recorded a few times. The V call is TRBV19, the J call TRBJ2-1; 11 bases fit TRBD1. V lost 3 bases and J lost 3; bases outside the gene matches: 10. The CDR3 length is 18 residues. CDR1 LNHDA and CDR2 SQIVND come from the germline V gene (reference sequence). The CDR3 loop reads CASSIVFRDRGSYNEQFF. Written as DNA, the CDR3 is TGTGCCAGTAGTATCGTATTTCGGGACAGGGGGAGCTACAATGAGCAGTTCTTC.

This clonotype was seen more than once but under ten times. The chain's CDR3 is CATSDTGTSVGELFF. The CDR3 DNA follows: TGTGCCACCAGTGACACCGGGACTAGCGTTGGGGAGCTGTTTTTT. The chain is built from TRBV24-1 and TRBJ2-2, with 10 bases aligning to TRBD2. This CDR3 region has 15 residues. Trimming took 4 bases from V and 8 from J; bases not matched to a gene: 6. Germline V CDR1 and CDR2: KGHDR, SFDVKD.

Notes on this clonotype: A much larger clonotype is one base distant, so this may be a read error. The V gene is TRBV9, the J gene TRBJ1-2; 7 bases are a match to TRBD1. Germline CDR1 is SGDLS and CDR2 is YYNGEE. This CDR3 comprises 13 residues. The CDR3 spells CASSVETGRGCTF. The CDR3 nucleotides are TGTGCCAGCAGCGTTGAGACAGGGCGCGGCTGCACCTTC.

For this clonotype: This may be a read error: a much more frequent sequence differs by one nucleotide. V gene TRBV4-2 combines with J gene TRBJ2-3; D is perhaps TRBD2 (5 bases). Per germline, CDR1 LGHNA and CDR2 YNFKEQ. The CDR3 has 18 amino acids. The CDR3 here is CAGSRSGRRLGSTDTQYF. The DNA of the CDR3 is TGTGCCGGCAGTAGGTCGGGCCGGAGGCTAGGGAGCACAGATACGCAGTATTTT.

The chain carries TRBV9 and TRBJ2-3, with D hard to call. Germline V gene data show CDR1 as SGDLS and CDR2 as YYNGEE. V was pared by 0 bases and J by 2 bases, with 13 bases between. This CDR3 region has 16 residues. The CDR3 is CASSVDAGQPTDTQYF. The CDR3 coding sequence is TGTGCCAGCAGCGTAGATGCCGGGCAGCCCACAGATACGCAGTATTTT. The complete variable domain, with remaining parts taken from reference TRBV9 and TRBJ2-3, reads DSGVTQTPKHLITATGQRVTLRCSPRSGDLSVYWYQQSLDQGLQFLIQYYNGEERAKGNILERFSAQQFPDLHSELNLSSLELGDSALYFCASSVDAGQPTDTQYFGPGTRLTVL.

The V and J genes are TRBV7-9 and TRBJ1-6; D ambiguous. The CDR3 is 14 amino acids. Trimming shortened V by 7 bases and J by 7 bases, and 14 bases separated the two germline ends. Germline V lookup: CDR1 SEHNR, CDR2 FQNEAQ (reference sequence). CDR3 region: CASNVGIGNSPLHF. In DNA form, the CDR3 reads TGTGCCAGCAACGTAGGGATAGGAAATTCACCCCTCCACTTT.

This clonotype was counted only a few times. CDR3 residues: CASGSGGFYEQYF. The DNA for the CDR3 is TGTGCCAGTGGGTCAGGGGGTTTCTACGAGCAGTACTTC. The chain joins TRBV7-6 to TRBJ2-7, with 7 bases identical to TRBD1. The CDR3 spans 13 residues. Germline V lookup: CDR1 SGHVS, CDR2 FNYEAQ. With 9 bases clipped from V and 3 bases from J, the junction kept 8 bases outside the gene matches.

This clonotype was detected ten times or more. The CDR3 DNA reads as TGTGCCAGCAGCCACGGGACTAGCTCTGGGGCCAACGTCCTGACTTTC. Translation gives CASSHGTSSGANVLTF. V is TRBV7-2 and J is TRBJ2-6; TRBD2 matches 8 bases. This CDR3 is built from 16 residues. The V and J ends lost 5 bases and 0 bases, in that order; junction bases with no gene match: 3. Germline lookup yields CDR1 SGHTA and CDR2 FQGNSA.

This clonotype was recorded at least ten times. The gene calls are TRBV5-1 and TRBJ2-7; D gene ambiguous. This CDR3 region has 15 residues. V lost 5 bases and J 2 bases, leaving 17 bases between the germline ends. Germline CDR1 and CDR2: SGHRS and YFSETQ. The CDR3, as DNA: TGCGCCAGCAGGCCGGCTCCTACCTCAGCCTACGAGCAGTACTTC. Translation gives CASRPAPTSAYEQYF.

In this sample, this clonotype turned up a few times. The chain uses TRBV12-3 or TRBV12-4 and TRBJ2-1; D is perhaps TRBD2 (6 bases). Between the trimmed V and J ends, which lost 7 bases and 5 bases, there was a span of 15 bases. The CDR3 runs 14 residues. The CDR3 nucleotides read TGTGCCAGCACTGGAGGGAGTCACGACAATGAGCAGTTCTTC. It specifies CASTGGSHDNEQFF.

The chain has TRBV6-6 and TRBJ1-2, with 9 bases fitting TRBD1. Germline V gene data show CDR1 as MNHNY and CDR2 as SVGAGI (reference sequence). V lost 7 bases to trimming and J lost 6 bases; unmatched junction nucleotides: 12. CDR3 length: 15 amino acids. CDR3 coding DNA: TGTGCCAGCACCCCGACGGGACAGGGTTTGGATGGCTACACCTTC. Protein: CASTPTGQGLDGYTF.

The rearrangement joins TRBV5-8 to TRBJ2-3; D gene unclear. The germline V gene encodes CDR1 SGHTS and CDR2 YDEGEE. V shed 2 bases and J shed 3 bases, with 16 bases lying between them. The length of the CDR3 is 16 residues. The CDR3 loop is CASSLINGMMTDTQYF. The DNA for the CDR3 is TGTGCCAGCAGCTTAATTAACGGAATGATGACAGATACGCAGTATTTT.

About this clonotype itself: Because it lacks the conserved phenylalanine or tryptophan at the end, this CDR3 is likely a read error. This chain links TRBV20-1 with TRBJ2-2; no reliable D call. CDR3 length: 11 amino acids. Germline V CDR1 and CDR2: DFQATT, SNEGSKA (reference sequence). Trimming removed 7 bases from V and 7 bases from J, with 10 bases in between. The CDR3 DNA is TGCAGTGTCCTGGGGAACGGGGAGCTGTTTCTT. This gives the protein CSVLGNGELFL.